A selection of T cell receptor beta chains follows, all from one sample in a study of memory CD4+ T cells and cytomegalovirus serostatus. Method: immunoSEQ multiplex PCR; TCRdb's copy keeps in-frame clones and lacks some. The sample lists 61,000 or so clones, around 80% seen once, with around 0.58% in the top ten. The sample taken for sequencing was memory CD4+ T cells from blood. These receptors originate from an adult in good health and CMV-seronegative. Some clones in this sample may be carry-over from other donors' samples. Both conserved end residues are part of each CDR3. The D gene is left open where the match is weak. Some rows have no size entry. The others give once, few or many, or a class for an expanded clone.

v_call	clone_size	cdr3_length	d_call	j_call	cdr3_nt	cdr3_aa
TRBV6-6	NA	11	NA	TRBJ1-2	TGTGCCAGTACATGGGGCTATGGCTACACCTTC	CASTWGYGYTF
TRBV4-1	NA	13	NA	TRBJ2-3	TGCGCCAGCCAAGCGGACAGCACAGATACGCAGTATTTT	CASQADSTDTQYF
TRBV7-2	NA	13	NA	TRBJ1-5	TGTGCCAGCAGACAGTTTGACAATCAGCCCCAGCATTTT	CASRQFDNQPQHF
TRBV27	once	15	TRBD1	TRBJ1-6	TGTGCCAGCAGTTTACAGGCGGGACAGAGTTTACCCCTCCACTTT	CASSLQAGQSLPLHF
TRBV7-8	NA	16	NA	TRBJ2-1	TGTGCCAGCAGCTCTCCATACAGGGATGGACTAAATGAGCAGTTCTTC	CASSSPYRDGLNEQFF
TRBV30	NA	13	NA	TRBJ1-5	TGTGCCTGGAGTGAGGGGATGGATCAGCCCCAGCATTTT	CAWSEGMDQPQHF
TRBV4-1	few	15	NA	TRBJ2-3	TGCGCCAGCAGCCAAGAGGGACTTTCAACAGATACGCAGTATTTT	CASSQEGLSTDTQYF
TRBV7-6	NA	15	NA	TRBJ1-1	TGTGCCAGCAGCTTAGAATCACGCTTGAACACTGAAGCTTTCTTT	CASSLESRLNTEAFF
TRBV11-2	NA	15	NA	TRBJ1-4	TGTGCCAGCAGCTTACCGGGGGCAACTAATGAAAAACTGTTTTTT	CASSLPGATNEKLFF
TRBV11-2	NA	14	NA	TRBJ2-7	TGTGCCAGCAGCTTCGGGGACAACTCCTACGAGCAGTACTTC	CASSFGDNSYEQYF
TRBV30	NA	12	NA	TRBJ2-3	TGTGCCTGGAGCACGGGAGCAGATACGCAGTATTTT	CAWSTGADTQYF
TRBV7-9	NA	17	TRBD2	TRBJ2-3	TGTGCCAGCAGCTCTCCTAGCGGCGGGAGAGTAACAGATACGCAGTATTTT	CASSSPSGGRVTDTQYF
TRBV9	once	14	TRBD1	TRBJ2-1	TGTGCCAGCAGCGCAGGACAGGGGGTCGGGGAGCAGTTCTTC	CASSAGQGVGEQFF
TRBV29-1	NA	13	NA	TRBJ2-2	TGCAGCGCAGGAGGGGGGAACACCGGGGAGCTGTTTTTT	CSAGGGNTGELFF
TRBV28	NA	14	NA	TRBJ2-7	TGTGCCAGCAGTTTATCAGGGTTTGCCTACGAGCAGTACTTC	CASSLSGFAYEQYF
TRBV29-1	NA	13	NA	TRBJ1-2	TGCAGCGTTGGAGGTTCGGGGTCCGATGGCTACACCTTC	CSVGGSGSDGYTF
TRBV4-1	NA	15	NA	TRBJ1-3	TGCGCCAGCAGCGCGCTGGGCCTCTCTGGAAACACCATATATTTT	CASSALGLSGNTIYF
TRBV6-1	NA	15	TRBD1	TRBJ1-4	TGTGCCAGCAGTGTAGAAGGACAGGGCGGGAGAAAACTGTTTTTT	CASSVEGQGGRKLFF
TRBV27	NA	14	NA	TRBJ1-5	TGTGCCAGCAGTATCGACAGATCCAATCAGCCCCAGCATTTT	CASSIDRSNQPQHF
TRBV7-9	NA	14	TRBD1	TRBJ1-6	TGTGCCAGCAGCACCACAGGGGTGAATTCACCCCTCCACTTT	CASSTTGVNSPLHF
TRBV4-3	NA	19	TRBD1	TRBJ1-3	TGCGCCAGCAGCCAAATTGTCTTATCCGCCAGGGGGCCTGGAAACACCATATATTTT	CASSQIVLSARGPGNTIYF
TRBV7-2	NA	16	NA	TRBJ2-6	TGTGCCAGCAGACCCGGAGGTAGCTCTGGGGCCAACGTCCTGACTTTC	CASRPGGSSGANVLTF
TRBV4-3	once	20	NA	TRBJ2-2	TGCGCCAGCAGCCAAGAACCCCTACGGGGAAGGCAATCGAACACCGGGGAGCTGTTTTTT	CASSQEPLRGRQSNTGELFF
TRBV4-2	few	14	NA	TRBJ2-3	TGTGCCAGCAGCCAAGAGCGAGGCTGGTCGACGCAGTATTTT	CASSQERGWSTQYF
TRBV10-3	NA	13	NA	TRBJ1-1	TGTGCCATCAGTGTAACAGGAAACACTGAAGCTTTCTTT	CAISVTGNTEAFF
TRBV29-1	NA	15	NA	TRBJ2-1	TGCAGCGTTGTGATATCCCGAGGGCTTCCCAATGAGCAGTTCTTC	CSVVISRGLPNEQFF
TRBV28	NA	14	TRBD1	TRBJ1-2	TGTGCCAGCAGTTTGACAGGGCCTAACTATGGCTACACCTTC	CASSLTGPNYGYTF
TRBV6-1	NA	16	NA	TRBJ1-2	TGTGCCAGCAGTGAAGATTACAGGGTGCCGGGCTATGGCTACACCTTC	CASSEDYRVPGYGYTF
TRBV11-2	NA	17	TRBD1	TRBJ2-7	TGTGCCAGCAGCTTCTCGATTGGACAGGGGTCTTCCTACGAGCAGTACTTC	CASSFSIGQGSSYEQYF
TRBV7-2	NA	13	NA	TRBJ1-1	TGTGCCAGCAGCGGGCTGCGGAACACTGAAGCTTTCTTT	CASSGLRNTEAFF
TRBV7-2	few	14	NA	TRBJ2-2	TGTGCCAGCAGCTTAGGGGCGAACACCGGGGAGCTGTTTTTT	CASSLGANTGELFF
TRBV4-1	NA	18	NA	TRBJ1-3	TGCGCCAGCAGCCAATTTTTGCCAGGGCTAAGCTCTGGAAACACCATATATTTT	CASSQFLPGLSSGNTIYF
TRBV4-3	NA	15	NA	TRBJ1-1	TGCGCCAGCAGCCAAGCTTATCTTAGGGGCACTGAAGCTTTCTTT	CASSQAYLRGTEAFF
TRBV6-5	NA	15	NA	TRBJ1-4	TGTGCCAGCAGTCGTTCCGGGACATTGAATGAAAAACTGTTTTTT	CASSRSGTLNEKLFF
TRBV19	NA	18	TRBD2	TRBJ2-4	TGTGCCAGTAGTATAGGGTGGACTAGCCGAGCGGCCAAAAACATTCAGTACTTC	CASSIGWTSRAAKNIQYF
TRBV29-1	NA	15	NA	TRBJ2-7	TGCAGCGTTGCGCTAGGGGACGGGTCCTCTGCCGAGCAGTACTTC	CSVALGDGSSAEQYF
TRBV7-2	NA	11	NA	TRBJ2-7	TGTGCCAGCAGCTTAAGGGGCGAGCAGTACTTC	CASSLRGEQYF
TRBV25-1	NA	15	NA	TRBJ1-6	TGTGCCAGCAGAAAAGGAACGGGGAAGTATTCACCCCTCCACTTT	CASRKGTGKYSPLHF
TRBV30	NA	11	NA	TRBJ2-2	TGTGCCTGGAGTGTAGCCGGGGAGCTGTTTTTT	CAWSVAGELFF
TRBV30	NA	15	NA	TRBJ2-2	TGTGCCTGGAGTGTAAGACAGGCTTACACCGGGGAGCTGTTTTTT	CAWSVRQAYTGELFF
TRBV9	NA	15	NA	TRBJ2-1	TGTGCCAGCAGCGTTGGGGGGACCCTTTATGGTGAGCAGTTCTTC	CASSVGGTLYGEQFF
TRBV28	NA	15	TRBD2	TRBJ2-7	TGTGCCAGCAGACCTAGCGGGAGAGGGGGCTACGAGCAGTACTTC	CASRPSGRGGYEQYF
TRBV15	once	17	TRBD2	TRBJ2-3	TGTGCCACCAGCAGACTACCAATGGGGAGGGGCTTAGATACGCAGTATTTT	CATSRLPMGRGLDTQYF
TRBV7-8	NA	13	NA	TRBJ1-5	TGTGCCAGCAGCTCCCGACAGAATCAGCCCCAGCATTTT	CASSSRQNQPQHF
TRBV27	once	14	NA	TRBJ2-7	TGTGCCAGCAGTCAATACGGGAGCCGGGACGAGCAGTACTTC	CASSQYGSRDEQYF
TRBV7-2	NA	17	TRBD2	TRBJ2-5	TGTGCCAGCAGCTTTACTGGGACTAGCGGGATTTCAGTGACGAAGTACTTC	CASSFTGTSGISVTKYF
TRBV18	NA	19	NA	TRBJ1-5	TGTGCCAGCTCACCCCCCTTGAAACAGGGTCTCACGCGAAATCAGCCCCAGCATTTT	CASSPPLKQGLTRNQPQHF
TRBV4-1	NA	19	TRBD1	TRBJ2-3	TGCGCCAGCAGCCAAGATCCAACCTTGACAGGGAGTAGCACAGATACGCAGTATTTT	CASSQDPTLTGSSTDTQYF